This is a list of T cell receptor beta chains from one sample in a study of Graves' ophthalmopathy and Graves' hyperthyroidism. TCRdb fed the multiplex PCR reads into MiXCR, producing one record per CDR3 protein. The table records about 1.2 million distinct CDR3 sequences, 35% to 40% of them present only once. Sequences were obtained from peripheral blood or thyroid tissue (not recorded which). The receptors derive from an adult man with Graves' hyperthyroidism. Each CDR3 is given with its conserved first and last residue. The order of the fields is J gene, clone size, D gene, V gene, CDR3 DNA, CDR3 protein. The D gene is left open where the match is weak. The listing skips clone size in some rows; elsewhere it reads once, few, many or a size class.

J: TRBJ2-7; size: NA; D: NA; V: TRBV29-1; DNA: TGCAGCTTAGAAGGAGCCCGGGACTTC; CDR3: CSLEGARDF
J: TRBJ1-1; size: NA; D: NA; V: TRBV12-3/TRBV12-4; DNA: TGTGCCACTAAACAGGGTAAGACTGAAGCTTTCTTT; CDR3: CATKQGKTEAFF
J: TRBJ2-2; size: once; D: NA; V: TRBV10-3; DNA: TGTGCCATCGGAGGGACAGCCTACACCGGGGAGCTGTTTTTT; CDR3: CAIGGTAYTGELFF
J: TRBJ1-1; size: many; D: TRBD1; V: TRBV2; DNA: TGTGCCAGCAGTGCGGGGACAGGGGGCTCGGACACTGAAGCTTTCTTT; CDR3: CASSAGTGGSDTEAFF
J: TRBJ2-7; size: few; D: NA; V: TRBV5-1; DNA: TGCGCCAGCAGCTTCTGGGGCGCGTGGACCTACGAGCAGTACTTC; CDR3: CASSFWGAWTYEQYF
J: TRBJ2-7; size: NA; D: NA; V: TRBV4-3; DNA: TGCGCCAGCAGCCAAGACCGAAGCGGTCACATTTCCTACGAGCAGTACTTC; CDR3: CASSQDRSGHISYEQYF
J: TRBJ2-2; size: NA; D: NA; V: TRBV13; DNA: TGTGCCAGCAGAGGGGAGGCCGGGGAGCTGTTTTTT; CDR3: CASRGEAGELFF
J: TRBJ1-4; size: NA; D: NA; V: TRBV10-2; DNA: TGCGCCAGCAGTGAGTCGGCGCAGACAAATGAAAAACTGTTTTTT; CDR3: CASSESAQTNEKLFF
J: TRBJ1-4; size: few; D: NA; V: TRBV12-3/TRBV12-4; DNA: TGTGCCAGCAGTTTTCAGGGGAGCGCTAATGAAAAACTGTTTTTT; CDR3: CASSFQGSANEKLFF
J: TRBJ1-3; size: few; D: NA; V: TRBV7-8; DNA: TGTGCCAGCAGCTTACGATTTCAGGTCCCAGACACCATATATTTT; CDR3: CASSLRFQVPDTIYF
J: TRBJ1-1; size: many; D: TRBD1; V: TRBV6-5; DNA: TGTGCCAGCAGTTACGACCCCGGGACAGACAATGAAGCTTTCTTT; CDR3: CASSYDPGTDNEAFF
J: TRBJ1-2; size: many; D: NA; V: TRBV29-1; DNA: TGCAGCGTTGGAACGTTATTAGCTGACAGTAACTATGGCTACACCTTC; CDR3: CSVGTLLADSNYGYTF
J: TRBJ1-1; size: NA; D: NA; V: TRBV12-3/TRBV12-4; DNA: TGTGCCAGCAGTTTATCCCGCGAATACACTGAAGCTTTCTTT; CDR3: CASSLSREYTEAFF
J: TRBJ2-7; size: few; D: NA; V: TRBV15; DNA: TGTGCCACCAGCTTAGAGATGGATACAACCTACGAGCAGTACTTC; CDR3: CATSLEMDTTYEQYF
J: TRBJ2-5; size: many; D: NA; V: TRBV7-9; DNA: TGTGCCAGCAGCTTCATACGGGGCGCGAAGACCCAGTACTTC; CDR3: CASSFIRGAKTQYF
J: TRBJ1-5; size: few; D: TRBD1; V: TRBV10-3; DNA: TGTGCCACCAAGACAGGGAGTTTGAGCAATCAGCCCCAGCATTTT; CDR3: CATKTGSLSNQPQHF
J: TRBJ1-5; size: NA; D: NA; V: TRBV9; DNA: TGTGCCAGCAGGGATCTACAGAGGCCCCAGCATTTT; CDR3: CASRDLQRPQHF
J: TRBJ2-2; size: many; D: NA; V: TRBV20-1; DNA: TGCAGTGCTAGAAGGGCAGGAGCGAACACCGGGGAGCTGTTTTTT; CDR3: CSARRAGANTGELFF
J: TRBJ1-5; size: few; D: NA; V: TRBV5-8; DNA: TGTGCCAGCAGCTTGTTACAGGGAATACGGCAGCCCCAGCATTTT; CDR3: CASSLLQGIRQPQHF
J: TRBJ1-5; size: NA; D: NA; V: TRBV19; DNA: TGTGCCAGCGAGTGGGGGCAGGGCAATCAGCCCCAGCATTTT; CDR3: CASEWGQGNQPQHF
J: TRBJ2-7; size: many; D: NA; V: TRBV12-3/TRBV12-4; DNA: TGTGCCAGCGGGAAAGGGGTTGCCTACGAGCAGTACTTC; CDR3: CASGKGVAYEQYF
J: TRBJ2-2; size: NA; D: NA; V: TRBV29-1; DNA: TGCAGCGTGAGGGAGGGGGCGCGAACCGGGGAGCTGTTTTTT; CDR3: CSVREGARTGELFF
J: TRBJ2-5; size: many; D: TRBD2; V: TRBV19; DNA: TGTGCCAGTGGCAAGCGGGGCCGGGAGACCCAGTACTTC; CDR3: CASGKRGRETQYF
J: TRBJ1-1; size: NA; D: NA; V: TRBV20-1; DNA: TGCAGTGCCACTAAAGGCCACGGAAACACTGAAGCTTTCTTT; CDR3: CSATKGHGNTEAFF
J: TRBJ1-1; size: NA; D: NA; V: TRBV27; DNA: TGTGCCAGCACCCAACACGCCGACACTGAAGCTTTCTTT; CDR3: CASTQHADTEAFF
J: TRBJ1-6; size: few; D: NA; V: TRBV5-5; DNA: TGTGCCAGCAGCCAAGTCTCCCCGGGGGACCGGGGGTCACCCCTCCACTTT; CDR3: CASSQVSPGDRGSPLHF
J: TRBJ2-7; size: NA; D: NA; V: TRBV10-3; DNA: TGTGCCATCAGCGACCAAGACCGACCCTACGAGCAGTACTTC; CDR3: CAISDQDRPYEQYF
J: TRBJ1-1; size: NA; D: NA; V: TRBV25-1; DNA: TGTGCCCTCCAGATGCGGAACACTGAAGCTTTCTTT; CDR3: CALQMRNTEAFF
J: TRBJ2-2; size: NA; D: NA; V: TRBV13; DNA: TGTGCCAGCAGCTTAGCCTACGAGCGTGGAGACACCGGGGAGCTGTTTTTT; CDR3: CASSLAYERGDTGELFF
J: TRBJ2-7; size: NA; D: NA; V: TRBV11-1; DNA: TGTGCCAGCAGCCCATTCGGACGTCCGGGCTCCTACGAGCAGTACTTC; CDR3: CASSPFGRPGSYEQYF
J: TRBJ2-7; size: NA; D: TRBD2; V: TRBV7-2; DNA: TGTGCCAGCAGCATACTTAAAGCGGGATGGGCCTACGAGCAGTACTTC; CDR3: CASSILKAGWAYEQYF
J: TRBJ2-5; size: NA; D: NA; V: TRBV12-3/TRBV12-4; DNA: TGTGCCAGCAGTAGGGGGGACAGAGCGCCTCGAGAGACCCAGTACTTC; CDR3: CASSRGDRAPRETQYF
J: TRBJ1-6; size: NA; D: TRBD1; V: TRBV20-1; DNA: TGCAGTGCAACGGGACAGGGGACACCCCTCCACTTT; CDR3: CSATGQGTPLHF
J: TRBJ2-7; size: many; D: NA; V: TRBV29-1; DNA: TGCAGCGTCATAAACACAGGGATCTCCTACGAGCAGTACTTC; CDR3: CSVINTGISYEQYF
J: TRBJ2-7; size: NA; D: NA; V: TRBV29-1; DNA: TGCAGCGTCTGGACAGTCTACGAGCAGTACTTC; CDR3: CSVWTVYEQYF
J: TRBJ2-7; size: many; D: TRBD2; V: TRBV7-9; DNA: TGTGCCAGCAGCTCGGGACTAGCGATAAACGAGCAGTACTTC; CDR3: CASSSGLAINEQYF
J: TRBJ2-5; size: NA; D: TRBD1; V: TRBV10-3; DNA: TGTGCCATCAGTTCATTTCCCGGGACAGGGTTTATGGAGACCCAGTACTTC; CDR3: CAISSFPGTGFMETQYF
J: TRBJ2-5; size: NA; D: TRBD1; V: TRBV4-3; DNA: TGCGCCAGCAGCCAAGAACATCACAGGGGGCAGGAGACCCAGTACTTC; CDR3: CASSQEHHRGQETQYF
J: TRBJ1-5; size: many; D: NA; V: TRBV10-3; DNA: TGTGCCAGCAGTAACAGTGGACAGAATCAGCCCCAGCATTTT; CDR3: CASSNSGQNQPQHF
J: TRBJ2-2; size: many; D: TRBD2; V: TRBV6-2/TRBV6-3; DNA: TGTGCCAGCAGTTCCACCGGGACTAGCGGGAACACCGGGGAGCTGTTTTTT; CDR3: CASSSTGTSGNTGELFF
J: TRBJ2-7; size: few; D: TRBD2; V: TRBV6-5; DNA: TGTGCCAGCAGTTACACGGGGACTAGCGGGTTGTACGAGCAGTACTTC; CDR3: CASSYTGTSGLYEQYF
J: TRBJ1-5; size: NA; D: TRBD1; V: TRBV7-3; DNA: TGTGCCAGCAGCTTAGATGCCACGGCAGGGGGTGTCAATCAGCCCCAGCATTTT; CDR3: CASSLDATAGGVNQPQHF
J: TRBJ2-5; size: few; D: TRBD2; V: TRBV20-1; DNA: TGCAGTGCTAGCCCTCTAGCGGGGGTAGGGGAGACCCAGTACTTC; CDR3: CSASPLAGVGETQYF
J: TRBJ1-6; size: NA; D: NA; V: TRBV20-1; DNA: TGCAGTGCTACATCAGGGGCTGGGGCATCACCCCTCCACTTT; CDR3: CSATSGAGASPLHF
J: TRBJ1-2; size: many; D: TRBD1; V: TRBV20-1; DNA: TGCAGTGCCTACCGGGACAGGGCTCTTGGCTACACCTTC; CDR3: CSAYRDRALGYTF
J: TRBJ2-7; size: many; D: TRBD1; V: TRBV29-1; DNA: TGCAGCGTGACAGGGGGTAAAGGGTACGAGCAGTACTTC; CDR3: CSVTGGKGYEQYF
J: TRBJ1-1; size: many; D: TRBD1; V: TRBV10-3; DNA: TGTGCCATCAGGCCGGGACAGAGCATGAACACTGAAGCTTTCTTT; CDR3: CAIRPGQSMNTEAFF
J: TRBJ1-2; size: NA; D: TRBD1; V: TRBV25-1; DNA: TGTGCCAGCAGTGTTCATGGGAGCGGGACAGTGGTAAACTATGGCTACACCTTC; CDR3: CASSVHGSGTVVNYGYTF
J: TRBJ2-2; size: NA; D: TRBD2; V: TRBV7-6; DNA: TGTGCCAGCAGCTTAGTGGCTAGCGGGACTTCGGGCGAGCTGTTTTTT; CDR3: CASSLVASGTSGELFF
J: TRBJ1-3; size: many; D: NA; V: TRBV7-9; DNA: TGTGCCAGCAGCTTAACCCGCTCTGGAAACACCATATATTTT; CDR3: CASSLTRSGNTIYF
J: TRBJ2-2; size: NA; D: NA; V: TRBV4-3; DNA: TGCGCCAGCAGCCAAGCAGGGGGGAGCGCCTTGGGCACCGGGGAGCTGTTTTTT; CDR3: CASSQAGGSALGTGELFF
J: TRBJ2-7; size: NA; D: NA; V: TRBV7-2; DNA: TGTGCCAGCAGCTACGGATCCGAGGGGTGGTACGAGCAGTACTTC; CDR3: CASSYGSEGWYEQYF
J: TRBJ2-7; size: NA; D: TRBD2; V: TRBV7-2; DNA: TGTGCCAGCAGCTTCGGGACTAGCGGGTTAGGGCAGTACTTC; CDR3: CASSFGTSGLGQYF
J: TRBJ2-2; size: NA; D: NA; V: TRBV30; DNA: TGTGCCTGGAGTAGTCCTGAGGGCTGGGCCGGGGAGCTGTTTTTT; CDR3: CAWSSPEGWAGELFF
J: TRBJ1-2; size: NA; D: NA; V: TRBV10-3; DNA: TGTGCCAGCTGCGGGGCCGTAAACTATGGCTACACCTTC; CDR3: CASCGAVNYGYTF
J: TRBJ2-7; size: NA; D: NA; V: TRBV12-3/TRBV12-4; DNA: TGTGCCAGCTTAACTCGGAGCACCTACGAGCAGTACTTC; CDR3: CASLTRSTYEQYF
J: TRBJ2-2; size: many; D: TRBD1; V: TRBV7-6; DNA: TGTGCCAGCAGCTTAGCGGGGACAGGGAGTGTGAACACCGGGGAGCTGTTTTTT; CDR3: CASSLAGTGSVNTGELFF